What follows describes a single TCR beta chain. Its specificity is not known. The data were obtained in a study of cytomegalovirus exposure and HLA in healthy donors. Findings and caveats of the study: Prior analysis indicated that the majority of TCR beta V segments exhibited productivity approximately 87% or approximately 30% of the time. When a later analysis compared HLA-associated TCR beta chains with equally common others, the HLA-associated chains turned out to be more clonally expanded and to have lower generation probabilities. Most observed TCR sequences were rare, whereas some public TCRs were detected in many donors.

The PCR ran on 60 Vbeta and 13 Jbeta primers. In the source study's methods: Unique TCR beta chains totaled 80 million to 100 million in a later count, with approximately 11 million of them shared. Data came from immunoSEQ multiplex PCR; TCRdb stores just in-frame clones and leaves some out. The DNA was the basis for D and trimming; V, J and clone size are from that table. The sample includes some 150,000 clones, over 60% of them seen just once. Trimming took off 1 base at V and 5 bases at J, with 9 bases between the two ends. Per the germline V gene, CDR1 is SEHNR and CDR2 is FQNEAQ (reference sequence). This CDR3 region has 13 residues.

The TCR comes from a woman in her thirties or forties in good health and CMV-seronegative. Sequencing input: PBMCs. The rearrangement uses TRBV7-9 and TRBJ2-7, with D uncertain. CDR3 protein: CASSLDSGDEQYF. The CDR3 coding sequence is TGTGCCAGCAGCTTAGATTCGGGTGACGAGCAGTACTTC.